Shown below are 32 T cell receptor beta chains from a single sample sequenced in a study of cytomegalovirus exposure and HLA in healthy donors. With 60 Vbeta and 13 Jbeta primers, the PCR was carried out. TCRdb's copy holds only in-frame clones and misses some; the assay was immunoSEQ multiplex PCR. This table lists tens of thousands of clones. The specimen sequenced was PBMCs. The receptors stem from an older woman in good health and CMV-seropositive.

The V and J genes are TRBV7-9 and TRBJ2-5; 10 bases match TRBD1. Germline CDR1 reads SEHNR; CDR2 reads FQNEAQ (reference sequence). The CDR3 runs 15 residues. V lost 6 bases, J lost 0 bases, and 4 bases stayed unmatched. CDR3 sequence reads: CASRPGTGDQETQYF. The CDR3 coding sequence is TGTGCCAGCAGGCCCGGGACAGGGGACCAAGAGACCCAGTACTTC. Full variable domain (outside the CDR3, taken from reference TRBV7-9 and TRBJ2-5): DTGVSQNPRHKITKRGQNVTFRCDPISEHNRLYWYRQTLGQGPEFLTYFQNEAQLEKSRLLSDRFSAERPKGSFSTLEIQRTEQGDSAMYLCASRPGTGDQETQYFGPGTRLLVL.

The V call is TRBV13, the J call TRBJ2-5; 11 bases are a match to TRBD1. Per germline, CDR1 PRHDT and CDR2 FYEKMQ (reference sequence). V gave up 5 bases and J gave up 5 bases; unmatched junction bases: 7. The CDR3 consists of 15 residues. In nucleotides, the CDR3 is TGTGCCAGCAGCCCAGCCGGGACAGGGGGGGAGACCCAGTACTTC. This codes for CASSPAGTGGETQYF. Full variable domain (remainder filled in from reference TRBV13 and TRBJ2-5): AAGVIQSPRHLIKEKRETATLKCYPIPRHDTVYWYQQGPGQDPQFLISFYEKMQSDKGSIPDRFSAQQFSDYHSELNMSSLELGDSALYFCASSPAGTGGETQYFGPGTRLLVL.

This sequence joins TRBV6-4 and TRBJ1-2, with D unclear. The germline gives CDR1 MRHNA, CDR2 SNTAGT. Deletions cut 0 bases from V and 4 bases from J, with 6 bases between. CDR3 length equals 13 residues. In nucleotides, the CDR3 is TGTGCCAGCAGTGACTCCGGCGGCTATGGCTACACCTTC. This encodes CASSDSGGYGYTF.

V is TRBV2 and J is TRBJ2-7; 9 nucleotides line up with TRBD2. This CDR3 comprises 14 residues. Germline loops: CDR1 SNHLY, CDR2 FYNNEI. V shed 4 bases, J shed 2 bases, and the junction held 3 bases outside the gene matches. In DNA, the CDR3 is TGTGCCAGCAGTGGCGGGACTAGCCCCTACGAGCAGTACTTC. This sequence encodes CASSGGTSPYEQYF.

A word on this clone: A junction end diverges from the germline sequence, so it may reflect a read error. The chain employs TRBV5-1 and TRBJ2-7; 9 nucleotides match TRBD1. The CDR3 is 14 residues long. Germline loops: CDR1 SGHRS, CDR2 YFSETQ. The CDR3 nucleotides are TGCGCCAGCAAGCTCTTAACAGGGGGCTACGAGCAGTCCTTC. Its protein product is CASKLLTGGYEQSF.

The chain couples TRBV7-9 to TRBJ1-4; D gene uncertain. The germline CDR1 and CDR2 sequences are SEHNR and FQNEAQ (reference sequence). This CDR3 is 17 amino acids long. The V and J ends lost 3 bases and 7 bases respectively, with 21 bases between them. The CDR3 nucleotides are TGTGCCAGCAGCTTGGGGTACGAGGGCCCAGTTGGTGAAAAACTGTTTTTT. This translates into CASSLGYEGPVGEKLFF.

This chain uses TRBV2 with TRBJ2-2; 9 bases are a match to TRBD1. CDR3 length equals 15 residues. Germline V lookup: CDR1 SNHLY, CDR2 FYNNEI. V lost 7 bases, J lost 1 base, and 4 bases stayed unmatched. The CDR3 bases are TGTGCCAGCACCGGACAGGGGCTGAACACCGGGGAGCTGTTTTTT. It specifies CASTGQGLNTGELFF. The whole variable domain, remainder taken from reference TRBV2 and TRBJ2-2, is EPEVTQTPSHQVTQMGQEVILRCVPISNHLYFYWYRQILGQKVEFLVSFYNNEISEKSEIFDDQFSVERPDGSNFTLKIRSTKLEDSAMYFCASTGQGLNTGELFFGEGSRLTVL.

The chain links TRBV9 to TRBJ2-7, with 7 bases lining up with TRBD2. Unmatched junction bases numbered 8, after V lost 4 bases and J lost 7 bases. The CDR3 loop spans 13 amino acids. Germline V gene lookup returns CDR1 SGDLS and CDR2 YYNGEE. CDR3 sequence reads: CASSQLGGEEQYF. For the CDR3, the DNA is TGTGCCAGCAGCCAGCTTGGGGGGGAAGAGCAGTACTTC. Together with reference TRBV9 and TRBJ2-7, the CDR3 gives the full variable domain: DSGVTQTPKHLITATGQRVTLRCSPRSGDLSVYWYQQSLDQGLQFLIQYYNGEERAKGNILERFSAQQFPDLHSELNLSSLELGDSALYFCASSQLGGEEQYFGPGTRLTVT.

The chain combines TRBV19 with TRBJ1-5, with 8 bases identical to TRBD1. Germline-derived CDR1 and CDR2 are LNHDA and SQIVND (reference sequence). Trimming cost V 5 bases and J 4 bases; bases outside gene matches: 4. This CDR3 has 14 amino acids. This CDR3 reads CASSPDRGNQPQHF. The DNA for the CDR3 is TGTGCCAGTAGTCCCGACAGGGGTAATCAGCCCCAGCATTTT.

The chain employs TRBV11-3 and TRBJ2-1; a possible D gene is TRBD2 (6 bases). Germline values: CDR1 SGHNT, CDR2 YENEEA. Between the trimmed V and J ends, which lost 1 base and 5 bases, there was a span of 12 bases. The CDR3 consists of 15 residues. Here the CDR3 DNA reads TGTGCCAGCAGCTTAGCCGGGGGATCCGACAATGAGCAGTTCTTC. It encodes CASSLAGGSDNEQFF.

The V and J genes are TRBV7-2 and TRBJ1-4; 9 bases line up with TRBD1. The CDR3 runs 14 residues. CDR1 SGHTA and CDR2 FQGNSA come from the germline V gene. J was trimmed by 8 bases and V by 7 bases; bases with no gene match: 8. As DNA, the CDR3 is TGTGCCAGCACCCCACAGGGGGCAGGCGAAAAACTGTTTTTT. Translated: CASTPQGAGEKLFF.

The chain is built from TRBV9 and TRBJ1-2; D gene ambiguous. V dropped 0 bases and J dropped 6 bases, with 12 bases sitting between them. Germline values: CDR1 SGDLS, CDR2 YYNGEE. The CDR3 totals 14 residues. The CDR3 nucleotides read TGTGCCAGCAGCGTAGATCCCCGGGTGGATGGCTACACCTTC. Its protein product is CASSVDPRVDGYTF.

This sequence joins TRBV7-9 and TRBJ2-3; weak D call: TRBD2 (5 bases). Looked up from germline, CDR1 is SEHNR and CDR2 is FQNEAQ (reference sequence). V was trimmed by 1 base and J by 2 bases, leaving 13 bases between them. The CDR3 is 16 residues long. This CDR3 reads CASSLGTQTYTDTQYF. CDR3 sequence (DNA): TGTGCCAGCAGCTTAGGGACTCAAACTTACACAGATACGCAGTATTTT.

The chain is built from TRBV5-1 and TRBJ1-6, with 8 bases fitting TRBD1. Germline loops: CDR1 SGHRS, CDR2 YFSETQ. The CDR3 has 16 residues. With 2 bases clipped from V and 10 bases from J, the junction kept 11 bases outside the gene matches. CDR3 amino acids: CASSFQGAPERSPLHF. The CDR3 nucleotides read TGCGCCAGCAGCTTCCAGGGGGCTCCCGAACGGTCACCCCTCCACTTT.

V usage is TRBV6-5 and J usage is TRBJ2-7; possible D gene TRBD2, 6 bases. The CDR3 has 14 amino acids. The germline CDR1 and CDR2 sequences are MNHEY and SVGAGI. V lost 0 bases to trimming and J lost 6 bases, with 12 bases between them. In nucleotides, the CDR3 is TGTGCCAGCAGTTACTCGGGGACGGAGGGCGAGCAGTACTTC. It encodes CASSYSGTEGEQYF.

The rearrangement uses TRBV6-5 and TRBJ1-3, with 7 bases aligning to TRBD1. V shed 2 bases and J 4 bases; nucleotides not matched to a gene: 5. Germline V gene sequence: CDR1 MNHEY, CDR2 SVGAGI. The CDR3 has 15 residues. For the CDR3, the DNA is TGTGCCAGCAGTTACCGACAGGGATTCGGAAACACCATATATTTT. Residues: CASSYRQGFGNTIYF.

The CDR3 spells CASSFTQGFAGELFF. The CDR3 DNA reads as TGTGCCAGCAGCTTCACCCAGGGGTTCGCCGGGGAGCTGTTTTTT. This chain joins TRBV7-9 and TRBJ2-2; a weak D match, TRBD1 (6 bases). V lost 3 bases and J 6 bases, leaving 14 bases between the germline ends. There are 15 residues in the CDR3. Germline V gene data show CDR1 as SEHNR and CDR2 as FQNEAQ (reference sequence).

This chain links TRBV7-9 with TRBJ1-2; weak D call: TRBD1 (5 bases). The CDR3 has 16 residues. Between the trimmed V and J ends, which lost 8 bases and 7 bases, there was a span of 26 bases. Germline-derived CDR1 and CDR2 are SEHNR and FQNEAQ (reference sequence). CDR3 in DNA: TGTGCCAGCTCTCTTGCCCGGGGGTTGTTCGAAGGTGGCTACACCTTC. Amino acid sequence: CASSLARGLFEGGYTF.

In nucleotides, the CDR3 is TGTGCCAGCAGCGGGGGGGGACGCTCTGATGGTGAAGCTTTCTTT. This codes for CASSGGGRSDGEAFF. The chain recombines TRBV5-8 with TRBJ1-1; D may be TRBD1 (5 bases). This CDR3 has 15 residues. The germline V gene encodes CDR1 SGHTS and CDR2 YDEGEE. V was trimmed by 4 bases and J by 7 bases, leaving 20 bases between them.

CDR3 residues: CASSLPGATNEKLFF. The CDR3 DNA follows: TGCGCCAGCAGTCTCCCAGGGGCCACTAATGAAAAACTGTTTTTT. The chain combines TRBV23-1 with TRBJ1-4; tentative D call: TRBD1 (6 bases). TRBV23-1 counts as an open reading frame of uncertain function. This CDR3 region has 15 residues. Trimming removed 4 bases from V and 2 bases from J, with 11 bases in between.

The CDR3 protein is CASTQDSRLTDTQYF. CDR3 coding DNA: TGCGCCAGCACCCAGGACAGCCGCCTCACAGATACGCAGTATTTT. The chain uses TRBV5-1 and TRBJ2-3, with a possible D match to TRBD1 (6 bases). The CDR3 consists of 15 residues. V gave up 6 bases and J gave up 2 bases, with 16 bases separating them. Germline V CDR1 and CDR2: SGHRS, YFSETQ.

The genes are TRBV6-1 and TRBJ1-3; 11 bases fit TRBD1. The length of the CDR3 is 16 residues. Trimming at V came to 4 bases and at J to 4 bases, leaving 6 bases not matched to a gene. Germline CDR1 reads MNHNS; CDR2 reads SASEGT. Written as DNA, the CDR3 is TGTGCCAGCAGTGTCGGACAGGGGGCGGGCGGAAACACCATATATTTT. Translated, it gives CASSVGQGAGGNTIYF.

The genes are TRBV15 and TRBJ2-7; 7 positions agree with TRBD2. CDR1 is LNHNV, CDR2 YYDKDF, per germline (reference sequence). This CDR3 has 15 residues. V shed 5 bases, J shed 2 bases, and the junction held 9 bases outside the gene matches. The CDR3 loop is CATSGTGTTAYEQYF. In DNA form, the CDR3 reads TGTGCCACCAGCGGGACCGGGACTACCGCCTACGAGCAGTACTTC.

The rearrangement links TRBV7-2 to TRBJ2-1, with TRBD1 matching over 10 bases. The CDR3 is 15 residues long. Trimming removed 2 bases from V and 6 bases from J; junction bases left unmatched: 4. Germline lookup yields CDR1 SGHTA and CDR2 FQGNSA. This CDR3 is CASSLMGQGSNEQFF. In nucleotides, the CDR3 is TGTGCCAGCAGCTTAATGGGACAGGGGTCCAATGAGCAGTTCTTC. Filled out from reference TRBV7-2 and TRBJ2-1, the complete variable domain reads GAGVSQSPSNKVTEKGKDVELRCDPISGHTALYWYRQSLGQGLEFLIYFQGNSAPDKSGLPSDRFSAERTGGSVSTLTIQRTQQEDSAVYLCASSLMGQGSNEQFFGPGTRLTVL.

The gene calls are TRBV4-1 and TRBJ2-4, with D perhaps TRBD1 (5 bases). This CDR3 is built from 16 residues. V lost 0 bases, J lost 6 bases, and 15 bases lay in between. Germline V lookup: CDR1 MGHRA, CDR2 YSYEKL. In DNA form, the CDR3 reads TGCGCCAGCAGCCAAGATCTTCAGGGAACGGGAAACATTCAGTACTTC. The encoded protein is CASSQDLQGTGNIQYF.

This sequence joins TRBV11-2 and TRBJ1-5; D is perhaps TRBD1 (6 bases). Germline CDR1 SGHAT, CDR2 FQNNGV. Trimming took 5 bases from V and 6 from J, leaving 14 bases between them. There are 14 residues in the CDR3. The CDR3 DNA sequence: TGTGCCAGCAGCGATACAGGGCTAGGTCAGCCCCAGCATTTT. This codes for CASSDTGLGQPQHF.

The rearrangement links TRBV7-9 to TRBJ2-5; a weak D match, TRBD1 (5 bases). Germline assignment: CDR1 SEHNR and CDR2 FQNEAQ (reference sequence). The CDR3 sequence is 14 residues long. Trimming removed 4 bases at V and 5 bases at J, with 14 bases between. The CDR3 sequence is CASSSPGLRETQYF. In nucleotides, the CDR3 is TGTGCCAGCAGCTCCCCAGGGTTGCGGGAGACCCAGTACTTC.

The chain is built from TRBV5-4 and TRBJ2-1; a possible D gene is TRBD1 (5 bases). This CDR3 contains 12 residues. V was cut by 5 bases and J by 7 bases, with 10 bases left in between. CDR1 and CDR2 from the germline V gene are SGHNT and YYREEE (reference sequence). As DNA, the CDR3 is TGTGCCAGCAGTTCAAACAGGAATGAGCAGTTCTTC. Its protein product is CASSSNRNEQFF.

This rearrangement joins TRBV10-3 to TRBJ2-1, with TRBD1 identical over 7 bases. Trimming removed 5 bases from V and 5 bases from J; junction bases left unmatched: 6. This CDR3 comprises 14 residues. Looked up from germline, CDR1 is ENHRY and CDR2 is SYGVKD. This CDR3 is CAISIDRVNNEQFF. In DNA, the CDR3 is TGTGCCATCAGTATTGACAGGGTCAACAATGAGCAGTTCTTC.

The gene calls are TRBV6-1 and TRBJ1-2; D not certain. The CDR3 spans 12 residues. In germline, CDR1 is MNHNS, CDR2 SASEGT. V was pared by 2 bases and J by 2 bases, with 3 bases between. CDR3 nucleotide sequence: TGTGCCAGCAGTGAACGGAACTATGGCTACACCTTC. This encodes CASSERNYGYTF.

The gene calls are TRBV7-9 and TRBJ1-5, with D maybe TRBD1 (5 bases). The V gene's germline CDR1 is SEHNR and CDR2 FQNEAQ (reference sequence). V lost 5 bases and J lost 4, with 18 bases in between. The CDR3 has 16 residues. CDR3 protein: CASSRSGQGPNQPQHF. The CDR3 DNA follows: TGTGCCAGCAGCCGCAGCGGGCAGGGTCCTAATCAGCCCCAGCATTTT.

V usage is TRBV4-1 and J usage is TRBJ2-7, with 16 bases that match TRBD2. Germline V gene data show CDR1 as MGHRA and CDR2 as YSYEKL. Germline trimming cut 3 bases from V and 6 bases from J; bases unmatched to any gene: 8. The CDR3 has 17 residues. The DNA for the CDR3 is TGCGCCAGCAGCCAGGGACTAGCGGGGGGGCGGTCAACCGAGCAGTACTTC. Translating it yields CASSQGLAGGRSTEQYF.